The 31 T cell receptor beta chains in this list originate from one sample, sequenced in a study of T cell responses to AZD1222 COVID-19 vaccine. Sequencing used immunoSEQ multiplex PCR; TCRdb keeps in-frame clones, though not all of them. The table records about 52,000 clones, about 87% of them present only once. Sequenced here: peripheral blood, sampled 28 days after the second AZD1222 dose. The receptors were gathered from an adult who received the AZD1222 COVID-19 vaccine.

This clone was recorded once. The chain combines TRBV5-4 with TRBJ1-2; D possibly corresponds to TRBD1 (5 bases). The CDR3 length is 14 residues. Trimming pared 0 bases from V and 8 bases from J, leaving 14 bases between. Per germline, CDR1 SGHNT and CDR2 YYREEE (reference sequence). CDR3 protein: CASSLAGAGWGYTF. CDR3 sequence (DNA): TGTGCCAGCAGCTTGGCCGGGGCGGGTTGGGGCTACACCTTC.

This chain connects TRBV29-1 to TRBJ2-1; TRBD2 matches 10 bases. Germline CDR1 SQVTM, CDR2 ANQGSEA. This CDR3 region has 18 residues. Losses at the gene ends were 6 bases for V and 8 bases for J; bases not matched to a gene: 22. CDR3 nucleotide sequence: TGCAGCGTAATCTACTTCAACTCACCTAGCGGGAGTACGGATGAGCAGTTCTTC. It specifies CSVIYFNSPSGSTDEQFF.

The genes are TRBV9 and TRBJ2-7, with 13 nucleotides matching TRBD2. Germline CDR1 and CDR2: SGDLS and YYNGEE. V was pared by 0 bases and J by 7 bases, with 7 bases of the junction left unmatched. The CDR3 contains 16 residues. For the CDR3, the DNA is TGTGCCAGCAGCGTAGGACTAGCGGGAGGCCGTTGGGAGCAGTACTTC. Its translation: CASSVGLAGGRWEQYF. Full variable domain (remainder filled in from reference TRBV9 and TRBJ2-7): DSGVTQTPKHLITATGQRVTLRCSPRSGDLSVYWYQQSLDQGLQFLIQYYNGEERAKGNILERFSAQQFPDLHSELNLSSLELGDSALYFCASSVGLAGGRWEQYFGPGTRLTVT.

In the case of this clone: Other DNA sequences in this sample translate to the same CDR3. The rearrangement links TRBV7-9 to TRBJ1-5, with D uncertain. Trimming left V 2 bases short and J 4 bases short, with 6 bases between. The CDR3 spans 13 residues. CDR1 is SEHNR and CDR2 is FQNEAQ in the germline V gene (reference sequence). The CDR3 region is CASSLSPNQPQHF. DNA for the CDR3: TGTGCCAGCAGCTTATCCCCTAATCAGCCCCAGCATTTT.

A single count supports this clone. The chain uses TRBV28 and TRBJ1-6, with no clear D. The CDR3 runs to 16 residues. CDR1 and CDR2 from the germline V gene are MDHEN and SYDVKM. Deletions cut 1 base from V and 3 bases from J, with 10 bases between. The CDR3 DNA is TGTGCCAGCAGTTTATTAACAAGGGTCTATAATTCACCCCTCCACTTT. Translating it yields CASSLLTRVYNSPLHF.

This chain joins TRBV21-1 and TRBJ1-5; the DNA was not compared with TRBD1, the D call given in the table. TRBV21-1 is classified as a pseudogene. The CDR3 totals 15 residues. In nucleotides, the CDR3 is TGTGCCAGCATTCAATGGTCGGGCTGCAGGGAGCCCCAGCATTTT. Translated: CASIQWSGCREPQHF.

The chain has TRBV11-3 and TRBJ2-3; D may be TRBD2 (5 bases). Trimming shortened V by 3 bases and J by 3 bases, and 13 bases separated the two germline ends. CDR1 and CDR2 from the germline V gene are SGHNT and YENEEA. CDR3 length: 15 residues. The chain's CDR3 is CASSLGVGSTDTQYF. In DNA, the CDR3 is TGTGCCAGCAGCTTGGGTGTAGGGAGTACAGATACGCAGTATTTT. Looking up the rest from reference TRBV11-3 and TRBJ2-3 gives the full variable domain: EAGVVQSPRYKIIEKKQPVAFWCNPISGHNTLYWYLQNLGQGPELLIRYENEEAVDDSQLPKDRFSAERLKGVDSTLKIQPAELGDSAVYLCASSLGVGSTDTQYFGPGTRLTVL.

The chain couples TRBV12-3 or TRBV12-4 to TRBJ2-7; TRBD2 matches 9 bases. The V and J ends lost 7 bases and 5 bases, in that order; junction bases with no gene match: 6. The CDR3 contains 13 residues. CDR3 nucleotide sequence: TGTGCCAGCAACCTAAGCGGGAGGCACGAGCAGTACTTC. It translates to CASNLSGRHEQYF.

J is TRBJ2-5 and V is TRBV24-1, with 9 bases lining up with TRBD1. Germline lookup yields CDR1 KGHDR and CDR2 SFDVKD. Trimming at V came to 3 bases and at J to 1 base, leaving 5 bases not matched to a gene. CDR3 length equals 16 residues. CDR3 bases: TGTGCCACCAGTGATCCCTCACAGGGGGCCCAAGAGACCCAGTACTTC. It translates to CATSDPSQGAQETQYF.

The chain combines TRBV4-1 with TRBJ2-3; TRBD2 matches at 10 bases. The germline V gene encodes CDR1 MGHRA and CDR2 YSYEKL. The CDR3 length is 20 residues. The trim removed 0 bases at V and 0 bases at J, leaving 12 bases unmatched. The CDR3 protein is CASSQDPSGGSPSSTDTQYF. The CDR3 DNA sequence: TGCGCCAGCAGCCAAGACCCTAGCGGGGGTTCCCCCTCTAGCACAGATACGCAGTATTTT.

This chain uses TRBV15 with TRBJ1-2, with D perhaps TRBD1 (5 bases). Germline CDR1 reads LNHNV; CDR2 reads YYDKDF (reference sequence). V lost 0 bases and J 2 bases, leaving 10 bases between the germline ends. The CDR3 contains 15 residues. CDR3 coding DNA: TGTGCCACCAGCAGAGATCTCGGGGGAAACTATGGCTACACCTTC. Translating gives CATSRDLGGNYGYTF.

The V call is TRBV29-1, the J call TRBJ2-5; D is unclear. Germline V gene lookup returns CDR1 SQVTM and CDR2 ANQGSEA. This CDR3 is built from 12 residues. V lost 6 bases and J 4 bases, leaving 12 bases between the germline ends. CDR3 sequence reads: CSVAHNRETQYF. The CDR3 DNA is TGCAGCGTGGCCCATAATAGAGAGACCCAGTACTTC.

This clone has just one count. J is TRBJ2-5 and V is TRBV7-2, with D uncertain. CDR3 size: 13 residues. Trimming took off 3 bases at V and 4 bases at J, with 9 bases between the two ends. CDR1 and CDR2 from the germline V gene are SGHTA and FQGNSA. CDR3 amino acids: CASSFGQAETQYF. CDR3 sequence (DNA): TGTGCCAGCAGCTTTGGGCAGGCAGAGACCCAGTACTTC.

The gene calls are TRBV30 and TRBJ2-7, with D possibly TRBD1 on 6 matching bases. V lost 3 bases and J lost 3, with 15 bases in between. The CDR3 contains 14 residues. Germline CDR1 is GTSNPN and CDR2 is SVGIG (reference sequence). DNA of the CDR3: TGTGCCTGGAGCCCAGGGGCAGGGAACTACGAGCAGTACTTC. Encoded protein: CAWSPGAGNYEQYF.

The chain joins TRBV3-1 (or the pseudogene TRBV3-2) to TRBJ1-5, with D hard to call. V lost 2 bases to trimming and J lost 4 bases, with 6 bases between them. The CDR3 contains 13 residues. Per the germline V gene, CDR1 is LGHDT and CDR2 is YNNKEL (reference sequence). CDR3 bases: TGTGCCAGCAGCCAAAGGGCAAATCAGCCCCAGCATTTT. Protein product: CASSQRANQPQHF.

CDR3 coding DNA: TGTGCCAGCAGCCAAGGGGGGTTTCGCGAGCAGTACTTC. This translates into CASSQGGFREQYF. The V and J genes are TRBV3-1 (or the pseudogene TRBV3-2) and TRBJ2-7; possibly TRBD1 or TRBD2 for D (5 bases each). Trimming removed 1 base at V and 6 bases at J, with 10 bases between. This CDR3 is 13 amino acids long. Germline V gene lookup returns CDR1 LGHDT and CDR2 YNNKEL (reference sequence).

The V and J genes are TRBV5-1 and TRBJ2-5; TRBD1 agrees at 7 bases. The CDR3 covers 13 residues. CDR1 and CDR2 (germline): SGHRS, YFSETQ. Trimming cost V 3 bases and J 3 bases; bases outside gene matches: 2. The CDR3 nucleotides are TGCGCCAGCAGCTACACAGGGGAAGAGACCCAGTACTTC. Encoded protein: CASSYTGEETQYF.

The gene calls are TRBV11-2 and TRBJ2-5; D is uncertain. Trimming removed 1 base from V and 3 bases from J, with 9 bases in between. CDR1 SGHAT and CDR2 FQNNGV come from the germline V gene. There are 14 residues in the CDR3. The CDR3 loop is CASSLGRLEETQYF. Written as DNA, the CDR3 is TGTGCCAGCAGCTTAGGCCGGCTAGAAGAGACCCAGTACTTC.

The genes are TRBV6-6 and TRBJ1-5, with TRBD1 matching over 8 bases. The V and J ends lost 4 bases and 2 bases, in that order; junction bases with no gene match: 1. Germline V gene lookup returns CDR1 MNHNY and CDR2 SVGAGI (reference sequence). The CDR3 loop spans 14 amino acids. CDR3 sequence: CASSSTGGNQPQHF. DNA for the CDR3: TGTGCCAGCAGTTCGACAGGGGGCAATCAGCCCCAGCATTTT.

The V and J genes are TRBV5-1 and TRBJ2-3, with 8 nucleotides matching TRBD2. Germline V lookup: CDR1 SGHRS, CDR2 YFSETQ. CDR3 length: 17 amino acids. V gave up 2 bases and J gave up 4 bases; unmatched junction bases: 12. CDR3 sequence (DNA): TGCGCCAGCAGCTTATCCCCAGCGGGGGTATTCTCAGATACGCAGTATTTT. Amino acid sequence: CASSLSPAGVFSDTQYF.

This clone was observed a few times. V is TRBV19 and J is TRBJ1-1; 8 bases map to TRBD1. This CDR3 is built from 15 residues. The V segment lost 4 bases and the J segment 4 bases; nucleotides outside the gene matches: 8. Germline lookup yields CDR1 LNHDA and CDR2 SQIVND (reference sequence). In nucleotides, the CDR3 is TGTGCCAGTAGTACTCGGGACAGGTTGCCCACTGAAGCTTTCTTT. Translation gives CASSTRDRLPTEAFF.

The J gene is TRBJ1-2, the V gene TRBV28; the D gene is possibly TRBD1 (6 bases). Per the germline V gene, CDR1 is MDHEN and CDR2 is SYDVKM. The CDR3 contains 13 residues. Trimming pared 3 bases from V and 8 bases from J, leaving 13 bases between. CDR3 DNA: TGTGCCAGCAGTTTGTGGCAGGGGAAAGGCTACACCTTC. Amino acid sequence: CASSLWQGKGYTF.

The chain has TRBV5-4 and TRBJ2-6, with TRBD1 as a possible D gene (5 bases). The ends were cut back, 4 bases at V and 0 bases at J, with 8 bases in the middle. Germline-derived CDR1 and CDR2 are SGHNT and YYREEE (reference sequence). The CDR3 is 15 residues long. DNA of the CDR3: TGTGCCAGCAGCCGTCAGGGCTCTGGGGCCAACGTCCTGACTTTC. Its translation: CASSRQGSGANVLTF.

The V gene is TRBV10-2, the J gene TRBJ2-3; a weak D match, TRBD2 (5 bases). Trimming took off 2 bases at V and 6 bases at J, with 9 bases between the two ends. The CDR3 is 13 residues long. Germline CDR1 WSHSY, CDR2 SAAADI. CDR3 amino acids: CASSEPRGDTQYF. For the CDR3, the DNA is TGCGCCAGCAGTGAGCCGCGAGGGGATACGCAGTATTTT.

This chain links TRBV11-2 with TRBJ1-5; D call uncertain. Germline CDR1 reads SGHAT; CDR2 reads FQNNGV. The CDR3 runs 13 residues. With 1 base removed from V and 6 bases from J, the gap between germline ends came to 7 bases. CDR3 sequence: CASSLVGRQPQHF. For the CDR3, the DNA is TGTGCCAGCAGCTTAGTAGGGCGTCAGCCCCAGCATTTT.

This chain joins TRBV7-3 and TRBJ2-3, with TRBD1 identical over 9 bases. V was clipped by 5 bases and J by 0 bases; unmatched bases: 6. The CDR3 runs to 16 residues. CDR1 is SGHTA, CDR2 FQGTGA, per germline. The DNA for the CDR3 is TGTGCCAGCAGCCTACAGGGGGCCACTAGCACAGATACGCAGTATTTT. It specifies CASSLQGATSTDTQYF.

CDR3 loop: CASSLAGGRGYEQYF. The CDR3 DNA reads as TGTGCCAGCAGCTTAGCGGGGGGCCGGGGCTACGAGCAGTACTTC. V usage is TRBV7-2 and J usage is TRBJ2-7, with D perhaps assigned TRBD1 or TRBD2 (6 bases each). Trimming pared 0 bases from V and 3 bases from J, leaving 12 bases between. The V gene's germline CDR1 is SGHTA and CDR2 FQGNSA. The CDR3 runs 15 residues.

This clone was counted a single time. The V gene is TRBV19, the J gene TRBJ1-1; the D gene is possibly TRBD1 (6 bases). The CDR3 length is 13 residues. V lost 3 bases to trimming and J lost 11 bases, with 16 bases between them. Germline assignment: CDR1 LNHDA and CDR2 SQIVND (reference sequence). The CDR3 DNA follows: TGTGCCAGTAGTATCGATCGGGACACAAGGGCTTTCTTT. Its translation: CASSIDRDTRAFF. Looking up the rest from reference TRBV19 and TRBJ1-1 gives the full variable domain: DGGITQSPKYLFRKEGQNVTLSCEQNLNHDAMYWYRQDPGQGLRLIYYSQIVNDFQKGDIAEGYSVSREKKESFPLTVTSAQKNPTAFYLCASSIDRDTRAFFGQGTRLTVV.

DNA of the CDR3: TGTGCCAGCAGCCTCCAGCGGGCGAGCACAGATACGCAGTATTTT. Residues: CASSLQRASTDTQYF. The V call is TRBV5-8, the J call TRBJ2-3; tentative D call: TRBD2 (6 bases). The germline V and J ends were trimmed by 4 bases and 0 bases, with 12 bases remaining between them. This CDR3 is 15 amino acids long. The germline CDR1 and CDR2 sequences are SGHTS and YDEGEE.

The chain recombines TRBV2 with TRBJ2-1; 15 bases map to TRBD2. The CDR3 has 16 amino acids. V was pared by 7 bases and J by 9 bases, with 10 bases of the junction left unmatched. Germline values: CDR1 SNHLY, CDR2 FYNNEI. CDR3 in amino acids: CASTTGLAGGPREQFF. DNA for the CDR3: TGTGCCAGCACTACCGGACTAGCGGGAGGGCCACGTGAGCAGTTCTTC.

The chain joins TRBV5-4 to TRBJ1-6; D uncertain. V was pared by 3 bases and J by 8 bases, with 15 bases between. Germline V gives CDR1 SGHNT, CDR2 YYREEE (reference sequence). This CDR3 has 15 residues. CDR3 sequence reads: CASSSSTGAYSPLHF. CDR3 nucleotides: TGTGCCAGCAGCTCCTCGACGGGAGCTTATTCACCCCTCCACTTT.